The clone carrying this T cell receptor (beta chain) showed up just once. The assay was immunoSEQ multiplex PCR, and TCRdb's table has in-frame clones only and misses some. The sample includes about 61,000 clones, around 91% of them seen just once. The record originates from a study of control samples from healthy donors and cancer patients. The CDR3 runs 14 residues. The germline V gene encodes CDR1 DFQATT and CDR2 SNEGSKA (reference sequence). V shed 3 bases and J shed 6 bases, with 17 bases lying between them. Specimen: PBMCs. The TCR was taken from a man between 60 and 75 years old with colorectal cancer. The rearrangement uses TRBV20-1 and TRBJ1-2; D may be TRBD1 (6 bases). This chain's CDR3 is CSASAPTGTNGYTF. CDR3 DNA: TGCAGTGCTAGTGCCCCGACGGGGACAAATGGCTACACCTTC.